Each of the 10 T cell receptor beta chains below was sequenced from the same sample in a study of blood T cell repertoires in COVID-19 (TCRdb year 2020). To prepare the library, the immunoSEQ multiplex PCR assay was applied. TCRdb holds this immuneACCESS table with in-frame rearrangements only. Some clones are missing; in checked studies, unresolved V genes explain under half, and the rest has no known cause. The sample table lists 50,000 to 75,000 clones, over 75% of them with a count of one. The top ten constitute approximately 5.1% of the sample. Source material: peripheral blood. The receptors here all came from a man older than 75 in a cohort sampled during active COVID-19.

This chain joins TRBV7-2 and TRBJ1-5, with a possible D match to TRBD1 (5 bases). Germline CDR1 and CDR2: SGHTA and FQGNSA. Trimming cost V 3 bases and J 0 bases, with 9 bases left between them. This CDR3 is built from 15 residues. The CDR3 coding sequence is TGTGCCAGCAGCTTGACAGCTTATAGCAATCAGCCCCAGCATTTT. This codes for CASSLTAYSNQPQHF.

The chain is built from TRBV5-1 and TRBJ2-2; TRBD2 might be the D (6 bases). CDR1 and CDR2 (germline): SGHRS, YFSETQ. Deletions cut 4 bases from V and 1 base from J, with 11 bases between. The CDR3 has 15 residues. CDR3 residues: CASSLGDWNTGELFF. CDR3 coding DNA: TGCGCCAGCAGCCTGGGGGACTGGAACACCGGGGAGCTGTTTTTT.

The chain employs TRBV30 and TRBJ2-1; 14 bases line up with TRBD2. V was pared by 3 bases and J by 8 bases, with 6 bases of the junction left unmatched. Germline values: CDR1 GTSNPN, CDR2 SVGIG (reference sequence). This CDR3 has 15 amino acids. The CDR3 DNA sequence: TGTGCCTGGAGAAGGACTAGCGGGGGGATTGATGAGCAGTTCTTC. Encoded protein: CAWRRTSGGIDEQFF. The full variable domain, with the rest looked up from reference TRBV30 and TRBJ2-1, is SQTIHQWPATLVQPVGSPLSLECTVEGTSNPNLYWYRQAAGRGLQLLFYSVGIGQISSEVPQNLSASRPQDRQFILSSKKLLLSDSGFYLCAWRRTSGGIDEQFFGPGTRLTVL.

The V call is TRBV30, the J call TRBJ2-3; 15 positions match TRBD2. The CDR3 totals 17 residues. Germline assignment: CDR1 GTSNPN and CDR2 SVGIG (reference sequence). V gave up 2 bases and J gave up 1 base; unmatched junction bases: 4. In nucleotides, the CDR3 is TGTGCCTGGAGTATCCGGACTAGCGGGAGGGGCACAGATACGCAGTATTTT. This sequence encodes CAWSIRTSGRGTDTQYF.

This chain joins TRBV29-1 and TRBJ2-5, with TRBD1 matching over 7 bases. This CDR3 has 14 amino acids. V gave up 3 bases and J gave up 3 bases; unmatched junction bases: 7. From germline, CDR1 is SQVTM and CDR2 ANQGSEA. The CDR3 region has the DNA TGCAGCGTTGATCGGCGGCAGGGGGAAGAGACCCAGTACTTC. It is translated as CSVDRRQGEETQYF.

V is TRBV12-3 or TRBV12-4 and J is TRBJ1-2; D is uncertain. This CDR3 comprises 12 residues. Between the trimmed V and J ends, which lost 2 bases and 6 bases, there was a span of 7 bases. The DNA for the CDR3 is TGTGCCAGCAGTTTACGGGTCGATGGCTACACCTTC. Translated: CASSLRVDGYTF.

This chain links TRBV2 with TRBJ1-4; 9 nucleotides align to TRBD1. The junction had 4 bases not matched to a gene; V was cut back by 7 bases and J by 4 bases. The CDR3 runs 14 residues. CDR1 SNHLY and CDR2 FYNNEI come from the germline V gene. The CDR3 sequence is CASTLDRGNEKLFF. DNA for the CDR3: TGTGCCAGCACCCTGGACAGGGGTAATGAAAAACTGTTTTTT.

The chain has TRBV10-3 and TRBJ2-5; 9 bases align to TRBD1. The CDR3 covers 16 residues. V shed 2 bases, J shed 4 bases, and the junction held 8 bases outside the gene matches. From germline, CDR1 is ENHRY and CDR2 SYGVKD. CDR3 in amino acids: CAISEPFGQGSETQYF. CDR3 DNA sequence: TGTGCCATCAGTGAGCCCTTCGGACAGGGGTCAGAGACCCAGTACTTC.

This sequence joins TRBV4-1 and TRBJ2-3; 8 bases match TRBD2. The CDR3 loop spans 16 amino acids. Per the germline V gene, CDR1 is MGHRA and CDR2 is YSYEKL. The junction had 10 bases not matched to a gene; V was cut back by 2 bases and J by 6 bases. The CDR3 sequence is CASSQKTSVNRDTQYF. CDR3 nucleotides: TGCGCCAGCAGCCAAAAGACTAGCGTTAATCGGGATACGCAGTATTTT.

The rearrangement uses TRBV18 and TRBJ2-5, with 12 bases aligning to TRBD1. Germline lookup yields CDR1 KGHSH and CDR2 LQKENI. CDR3 length: 15 amino acids. J lost 4 bases, V lost 4 bases, and 4 bases had no gene match. CDR3 loop: CASSRGTGGRETQYF. CDR3 DNA: TGTGCCAGCTCACGAGGGACAGGGGGCCGAGAGACCCAGTACTTC.